This TCR beta chain was found in a study of shared clonotypes between healthy human individuals. Germline V gene lookup returns CDR1 SSHAT and CDR2 FNYEAQ (reference sequence). The V end was cut by 5 bases, the J end by 3 bases, with 8 bases between. The CDR3 has 13 amino acids. Using immunoSEQ multiplex PCR, the repertoire was profiled, and TCRdb retains in-frame clones only, with some absent. This sample has more than 1 million clones; around 78% occur once, and the top ten carry 0.5% to 0.6%. This clone was seen a handful of times. This receptor was taken from a man between 18 and 29 years old in good health. Some clones in this sample may be carry-over from other donors' samples. The rearrangement uses TRBV7-7 and TRBJ1-3; D uncertain. The material sequenced was memory CD4+ T cells from PBMCs. Specified subset: CD45RA-negative fraction. This chain's CDR3 is CASSPSHGNTIYF. For the CDR3, the DNA is TGTGCCAGCAGCCCCTCCCATGGAAACACCATATATTTT.